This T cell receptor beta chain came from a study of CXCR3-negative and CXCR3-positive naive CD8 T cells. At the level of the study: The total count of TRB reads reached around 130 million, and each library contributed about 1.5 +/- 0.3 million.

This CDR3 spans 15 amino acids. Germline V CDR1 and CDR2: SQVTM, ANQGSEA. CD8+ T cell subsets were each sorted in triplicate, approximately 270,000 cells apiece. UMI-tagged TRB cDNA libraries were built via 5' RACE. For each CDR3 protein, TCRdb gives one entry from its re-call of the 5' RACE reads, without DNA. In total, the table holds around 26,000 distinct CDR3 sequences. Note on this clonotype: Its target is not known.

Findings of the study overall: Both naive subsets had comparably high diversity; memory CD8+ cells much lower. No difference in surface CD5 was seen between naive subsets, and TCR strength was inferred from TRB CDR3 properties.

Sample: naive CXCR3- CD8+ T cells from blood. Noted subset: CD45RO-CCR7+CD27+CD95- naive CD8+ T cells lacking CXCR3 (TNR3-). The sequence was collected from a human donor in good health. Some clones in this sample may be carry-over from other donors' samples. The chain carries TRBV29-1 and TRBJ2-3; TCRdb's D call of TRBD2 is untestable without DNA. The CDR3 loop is CSVAPTSGGRDTQYF.